One sample yielded the 17 T cell receptor beta chains listed below, sequenced in a study of cytomegalovirus exposure and HLA in healthy donors. Using immunoSEQ multiplex PCR, the repertoire was profiled, and TCRdb retains in-frame clones only, with some absent. The data contain tens of thousands of clones, about 97% of them singletons. Specimen: PBMCs. These receptors all come from a woman in her late teens or twenties in good health and CMV-seropositive.

The CDR3 DNA reads as TGTGCCAGCAGCACGACAGGCGGCAATCAGCCCCAGCATTTT. This encodes CASSTTGGNQPQHF. The V gene is TRBV5-8, the J gene TRBJ1-5; tentatively, D is TRBD1 (6 bases). Looked up from germline, CDR1 is SGHTS and CDR2 is YDEGEE. V was cut by 4 bases and J by 2 bases, with 10 bases left in between. The CDR3 is 14 amino acids.

This clone was seen a single time. This chain joins TRBV7-9 and TRBJ1-2; 7 bases are shared with TRBD1. Germline V lookup: CDR1 SEHNR, CDR2 FQNEAQ (reference sequence). V lost 4 bases, J lost 4 bases, and 9 bases stayed unmatched. The CDR3 is 15 amino acids. The CDR3 nucleotides read TGTGCCAGCAGCTCAAAAACGACAGGGTTCTATGGCTACACCTTC. This encodes CASSSKTTGFYGYTF.

V is TRBV28 and J is TRBJ1-1; 8 bases agree with TRBD1. Germline V gives CDR1 MDHEN, CDR2 SYDVKM. This CDR3 comprises 14 residues. The V gene end was trimmed by 4 bases and the J gene end by 3 bases; junction bases not matched to a gene: 4. CDR3 protein: CASSSQGVHTEAFF. The CDR3 nucleotides read TGTGCCAGCAGTTCACAGGGGGTGCACACTGAAGCTTTCTTT.

The chain carries TRBV5-1 and TRBJ2-3, with TRBD2 identical over 11 bases. V gave up 4 bases and J gave up 1 base; unmatched junction bases: 5. From germline, CDR1 is SGHRS and CDR2 YFSETQ. The CDR3 is 16 residues long. This CDR3 reads CASSQLSGRGTDTQYF. The CDR3 coding sequence is TGCGCCAGCAGCCAACTTAGCGGGAGGGGCACAGATACGCAGTATTTT.

The CDR3 region has the DNA TGTGCCAGCAGCTTGGCCCACAGGGGTGGAAACACCATATATTTT. Translated: CASSLAHRGGNTIYF. This chain connects TRBV5-6 to TRBJ1-3; TRBD1 matches at 7 bases. Germline loops: CDR1 SGHDT, CDR2 YYEEEE. Trimming at V came to 0 bases and at J to 3 bases, leaving 3 bases not matched to a gene. This CDR3 region has 15 residues. Using reference TRBV5-6 and TRBJ1-3 for the parts outside the CDR3, the full variable domain is DAGVTQSPTHLIKTRGQQVTLRCSPKSGHDTVSWYQQALGQGPQFIFQYYEEEERQRGNFPDRFSGHQFPNYSSELNVNALLLGDSALYLCASSLAHRGGNTIYFGEGSWLTVV.

The chain combines TRBV6-1 with TRBJ1-6; 9 bases are shared with TRBD1. J was trimmed by 8 bases and V by 6 bases; bases with no gene match: 8. From germline, CDR1 is MNHNS and CDR2 SASEGT. This CDR3 is built from 15 residues. The CDR3 coding sequence is TGTGCCAGCAGGCGCCCGGGACAGGGAGATTCACCCCTCCACTTT. Amino acids: CASRRPGQGDSPLHF.

Regarding this clone: A junction boundary mismatches the germline segment, possibly from a read error. CDR3 in amino acids: CASSEGNPGLIYEQYF. In DNA form, the CDR3 reads TGTGCCAGCAGCGAAGGTAACCCGGGACTAATATACGAGCAGTACTTC. The rearrangement joins TRBV2 to TRBJ2-7; 7 bases are a match to TRBD2. This CDR3 comprises 16 residues. CDR1 is SNHLY and CDR2 is FYNNEI in the germline V gene.

The chain is built from TRBV18 and TRBJ2-1, with 7 bases identical to TRBD2. J lost 5 bases, V lost 2 bases, and 3 bases had no gene match. The CDR3 length is 14 residues. Germline loops: CDR1 KGHSH, CDR2 LQKENI. The CDR3 region is CASSPALADNEQFF. The CDR3 DNA follows: TGTGCCAGCTCACCAGCTCTAGCGGACAATGAGCAGTTCTTC.

The rearrangement uses TRBV5-5 and TRBJ1-3; possibly TRBD1 for D (5 bases). V was shortened by 5 bases and J by 8 bases, with 14 bases between the two germline ends. CDR3 length: 13 amino acids. Germline loops: CDR1 SGHKS, CDR2 YYEKEE (reference sequence). Here the CDR3 DNA reads TGTGCCAGCAGTATCCAGGGCCAGGACACCATATATTTT. It encodes CASSIQGQDTIYF.

This clone was picked up one time. This chain joins TRBV30 and TRBJ2-1; 11 nucleotides align to TRBD1. After removal of 2 bases from V and 7 bases from J, the junction contained 10 bases not matched to a gene. CDR3 size: 16 residues. Germline loops: CDR1 GTSNPN, CDR2 SVGIG (reference sequence). CDR3 amino acids: CAWSSGGTGGINEQFF. CDR3 nucleotides: TGTGCCTGGAGTTCCGGAGGGACAGGGGGAATTAATGAGCAGTTCTTC.

This clone was detected only once. This chain uses TRBV30 with TRBJ2-2, with 9 bases identical to TRBD2. The V gene end was trimmed by 5 bases and the J gene end by 7 bases; junction bases not matched to a gene: 17. Germline assignment: CDR1 GTSNPN and CDR2 SVGIG (reference sequence). The CDR3 sequence is 17 residues long. The CDR3 DNA follows: TGTGCCTGGGCGCCGGGAATAGGCGGGAGGGTGTTCGGGGAGCTGTTTTTT. Protein sequence: CAWAPGIGGRVFGELFF. The full variable domain, in which reference TRBV30 and TRBJ2-2 provide the parts outside the CDR3, is SQTIHQWPATLVQPVGSPLSLECTVEGTSNPNLYWYRQAAGRGLQLLFYSVGIGQISSEVPQNLSASRPQDRQFILSSKKLLLSDSGFYLCAWAPGIGGRVFGELFFGEGSRLTVL.

This clone was detected only once. The rearrangement uses TRBV5-1 and TRBJ1-1; TRBD1 aligns across 8 bases. The CDR3 covers 15 residues. The junction had 2 bases not matched to a gene; V was cut back by 0 bases and J by 1 base. Per the germline V gene, CDR1 is SGHRS and CDR2 is YFSETQ. The CDR3 sequence is CASSLAGGENTEAFF. The DNA for the CDR3 is TGCGCCAGCAGCTTGGCAGGGGGCGAGAACACTGAAGCTTTCTTT.

The rearrangement uses TRBV5-1 and TRBJ2-1; D is perhaps TRBD1 (6 bases). Germline V gene sequence: CDR1 SGHRS, CDR2 YFSETQ. V lost 2 bases, J lost 5 bases, and 11 bases lay in between. The CDR3 length is 14 residues. CDR3 nucleotide sequence: TGCGCCAGCAGCTTTGGGGGCGAGAACAATGAGCAGTTCTTC. It codes for CASSFGGENNEQFF.

This chain links TRBV7-9 with TRBJ2-2, with TRBD2 matching over 15 bases. Germline CDR1 reads SEHNR; CDR2 reads FQNEAQ (reference sequence). CDR3 length: 17 residues. The junction had 3 bases not matched to a gene; V was cut back by 5 bases and J by 2 bases. The CDR3 nucleotides are TGTGCCAGCAGCGGGACTAGCGGGAGGTCCAACACCGGGGAGCTGTTTTTT. Translation: CASSGTSGRSNTGELFF. The variable domain in full, completed from reference TRBV7-9 and TRBJ2-2, reads DTGVSQNPRHKITKRGQNVTFRCDPISEHNRLYWYRQTLGQGPEFLTYFQNEAQLEKSRLLSDRFSAERPKGSFSTLEIQRTEQGDSAMYLCASSGTSGRSNTGELFFGEGSRLTVL.

This rearrangement joins TRBV7-3 to TRBJ2-3; the D gene is possibly TRBD2 (5 bases). Germline V gives CDR1 SGHTA, CDR2 FQGTGA. The CDR3 loop spans 16 amino acids. V shed 2 bases and J shed 1 base, with 13 bases lying between them. CDR3 sequence reads: CASSLLGTGGTDTQYF. The CDR3 nucleotides are TGTGCCAGCAGCTTACTGGGTACCGGGGGCACAGATACGCAGTATTTT.

This chain connects TRBV10-2 to TRBJ2-5, with D hard to call. Judging by the DNA end, TRBJ2-7 fits better; the J call may be wrong. Germline CDR1 is WSHSY and CDR2 is SAAADI. The CDR3 spans 11 residues. The CDR3 region has the DNA TGCGCCAGCAGTCTGGGCTACGAGCAGTACTTC. Protein product: CASSLGYEQYF.

The chain has TRBV19 and TRBJ1-5; D call uncertain. V was cut by 3 bases and J by 0 bases, with 6 bases left in between. In germline, CDR1 is LNHDA, CDR2 SQIVND (reference sequence). There are 14 residues in the CDR3. This CDR3 is CASSMHYSNQPQHF. DNA of the CDR3: TGTGCCAGTAGTATGCACTATAGCAATCAGCCCCAGCATTTT.